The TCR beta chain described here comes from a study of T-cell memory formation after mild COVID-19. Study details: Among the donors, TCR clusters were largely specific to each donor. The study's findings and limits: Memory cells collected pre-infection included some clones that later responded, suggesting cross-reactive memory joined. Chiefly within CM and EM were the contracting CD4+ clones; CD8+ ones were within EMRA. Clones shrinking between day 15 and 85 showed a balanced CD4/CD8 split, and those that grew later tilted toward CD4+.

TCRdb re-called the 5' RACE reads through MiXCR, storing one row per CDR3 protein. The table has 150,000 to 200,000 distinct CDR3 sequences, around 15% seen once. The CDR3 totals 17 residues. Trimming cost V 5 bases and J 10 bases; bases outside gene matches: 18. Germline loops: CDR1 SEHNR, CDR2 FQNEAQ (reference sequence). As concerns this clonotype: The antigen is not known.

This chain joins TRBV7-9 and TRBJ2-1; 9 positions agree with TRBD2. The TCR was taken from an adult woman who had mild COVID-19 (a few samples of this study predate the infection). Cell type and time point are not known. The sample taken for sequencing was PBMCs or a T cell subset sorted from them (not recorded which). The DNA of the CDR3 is TGTGCCAGCAGCCCGCACCTTTTACGCGGGAGGGCCGGAGAGCAGTTCTTC. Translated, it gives CASSPHLLRGRAGEQFF.